This T cell receptor (beta chain) is drawn from a study of shared clonotypes between healthy human individuals. CDR3 size: 15 residues. Trimming took 3 bases from V and 2 from J; bases not matched to a gene: 3. Germline CDR1 is MGHRA and CDR2 is YSYEKL. Here immunoSEQ multiplex PCR was the method, and the copy in TCRdb shows in-frame clones only, minus some. The sample consists of around 2.3 million clones, approximately 95% of them appearing once. Study-wide points: Between a handful of donors, naive CD4 clonotypes were shared at a level of about 5.3%.

Turning to this clone: The antigen is not known. Other nucleotide sequences from this sample produce the same CDR3.

This TCR derives from a man between 18 and 29 years old in good health. The chain uses TRBV4-1 and TRBJ1-5, with TRBD1 matching 8 bases. The sequencing input was naive CD4+ T cells sorted from blood. Subset indicated: CD45RA+ positively selected. DNA for the CDR3: TGCGCCAGCAGCCAGCAGGGGGCGGGCAATCAGCCCCAGCATTTT. This translates into CASSQQGAGNQPQHF.